This TCR beta chain originates from a study of blood T cell repertoires in COVID-19. At the level of the study: Specimens from acute and convalescent COVID-19 originated in the United States, Italy and Spain. T cells, B-cell-depleted T cells, or PBMCs supplied cDNA or gDNA.

Germline loops: CDR1 SGHRS, CDR2 YFSETQ. The CDR3 spans 13 residues. Trimming took 5 bases from V and 2 from J, leaving 10 bases between them. Study processing details: Using reference gene primer amplification, nucleated cell counts were estimated. Clones were sequenced by immunoSEQ multiplex PCR, and TCRdb holds only the in-frame ones, with some missing. From that table come the V and J calls and clone size; the DNA was used to work out D and trimming. The sample records approximately 120,000 clones, about 85% being singletons. J is TRBJ2-5 and V is TRBV5-1; perhaps TRBD1 as D (5 bases). The material sequenced was peripheral blood. This clonotype was obtained from a man aged 55 to 70 with acute or convalescent COVID-19. The CDR3 here is CASRRREQETQYF. CDR3 sequence (DNA): TGCGCCAGCAGACGCAGGGAACAAGAGACCCAGTACTTC.